This T cell receptor beta chain was identified in a study of blood T cell repertoires in COVID-19. The study drew participants aged about 18 to 95 years from under 30 US areas. As processed by the authors: Estimated nucleated cell counts came from reference gene primer amplification. Assay used: immunoSEQ multiplex PCR; TCRdb lists only in-frame clones, some missing. D and trimming were read from the DNA, whereas the V and J calls and clone size are those reported in that table. Among over 350,000 clones, 88% were seen once, and the ten largest hold about 1.1%. The CDR3 has 12 residues. Germline V CDR1 and CDR2: SGHVS, FNYEAQ. The V end lost 1 base, the J end lost 11 bases, and 11 bases lay between the germline ends.

The chain joins TRBV7-6 to TRBJ2-5; D gene ambiguous. This clonotype was sampled from a young woman who had recovered from COVID-19. What was sequenced was PBMCs or T cells enriched from blood (not recorded which). CDR3 DNA: TGTGCCAGCAGCTTAGGGCCCGATCCGCAGTACTTC. This gives the protein CASSLGPDPQYF.